This note documents a single TCR beta chain sequence. This sample was taken from a study of blood T cell repertoires in COVID-19. Authors' analysis steps: Quantification of nucleated cells was approximated via reference gene primer amplification. Sequenced by immunoSEQ multiplex PCR; TCRdb stores in-frame clones only, minus some. V and J calls and clone size are as listed in that table; D and trimming were resolved from the DNA. The profile shows 65,000 to 70,000 clones, approximately 83% of them singletons. The V gene's germline CDR1 is MNHEY and CDR2 SVGEGT. The CDR3 is 14 residues long. Trimming left V 4 bases short and J 8 bases short, with 17 bases between.

The rearrangement uses TRBV6-2 or TRBV6-3 and TRBJ1-2; no reliable D call. The source is an older woman with acute or convalescent COVID-19. The sequenced sample consisted of peripheral blood. For the CDR3, the DNA is TGTGCCAGCAGTTTTCCCGGTTCTCTGCGGGGCTACACCTTC. Translating gives CASSFPGSLRGYTF.